The rows below give T cell receptor beta chains drawn from one sample of a study of shared clonotypes between healthy human individuals. Libraries were prepared by immunoSEQ multiplex PCR; TCRdb keeps only in-frame clonotypes and omits some of them. In the table there are some 1.5 million clones, roughly 97% of which are singletons. The sequencing sample was made of naive CD4+ T cells sorted from blood. The receptors stem from a man aged 25 to 45 in good health. CDR3s include the opening cysteine and the closing phenylalanine or tryptophan. D genes are given only for firm matches. Expanded clones are given a class, and other clones once, few, many or no size at all.

v_call: TRBV4-3
j_call: TRBJ2-7
d_call: NA
clone_size: once
cdr3_nt: TGCGCCAGCAGCCAGAGGGTCGCAGCGGCCCCTGACGAGCAGTACTTC
cdr3_aa: CASSQRVAAAPDEQYF

v_call: TRBV29-1
j_call: TRBJ2-3
d_call: NA
clone_size: NA
cdr3_nt: TGCAGCGCGACAGCTAGCACAGATACGCAGTATTTT
cdr3_aa: CSATASTDTQYF

v_call: TRBV4-1
j_call: TRBJ2-1
d_call: NA
clone_size: NA
cdr3_nt: TGCGCCAGCAGCTCCCGGGACCGGACCTACAATGAGCAGTTCTTC
cdr3_aa: CASSSRDRTYNEQFF

v_call: TRBV6-5
j_call: TRBJ2-1
d_call: TRBD2
clone_size: NA
cdr3_nt: TGTGCCAGCAGTGTTATAGCGGGAGGGCCGTTTGAGCAGTTCTTC
cdr3_aa: CASSVIAGGPFEQFF

v_call: TRBV4-3
j_call: TRBJ2-2
d_call: TRBD2
clone_size: once
cdr3_nt: TGCGCCAGCAGCCAAGAACTAAGCGGGGCTACCAAGGGGCGCACCGGGGAGCTGTTTTTT
cdr3_aa: CASSQELSGATKGRTGELFF

v_call: TRBV20-1
j_call: TRBJ2-1
d_call: NA
clone_size: NA
cdr3_nt: TGCAGTGCTAGACCCTATGATGAGCAGTTCTTC
cdr3_aa: CSARPYDEQFF

v_call: TRBV9
j_call: TRBJ1-4
d_call: NA
clone_size: NA
cdr3_nt: TGTGCCAGCAGCGTAGGAGGGTTATCCGAAAAACTGTTTTTT
cdr3_aa: CASSVGGLSEKLFF

v_call: TRBV6-1
j_call: TRBJ2-1
d_call: TRBD2
clone_size: NA
cdr3_nt: TGTGCCAGCAGTGCACTAGCGGGCGAGTCGGTGAATGAGCAGTTCTTC
cdr3_aa: CASSALAGESVNEQFF

v_call: TRBV19
j_call: TRBJ1-3
d_call: NA
clone_size: NA
cdr3_nt: TGTGCCAGTAGTCCCGGAGTTTTTGGGTCTGGAAACACCATATATTTT
cdr3_aa: CASSPGVFGSGNTIYF

v_call: TRBV30
j_call: TRBJ2-1
d_call: TRBD2
clone_size: NA
cdr3_nt: TGTGCCTCCAGAGGGACTAGCCGGTACAATGAGCAGTTCTTC
cdr3_aa: CASRGTSRYNEQFF

v_call: TRBV28
j_call: TRBJ2-7
d_call: TRBD2
clone_size: NA
cdr3_nt: TGTGCCAGCGAGGGACTAGCGGGAGCGGGCTCCTACGAGCAGTACTTC
cdr3_aa: CASEGLAGAGSYEQYF

v_call: TRBV28
j_call: TRBJ2-4
d_call: NA
clone_size: NA
cdr3_nt: TGTGCCAGCAGTCCCCGCGGAGTTGCCAAAAACATTCAGTACTTC
cdr3_aa: CASSPRGVAKNIQYF

v_call: TRBV10-3
j_call: TRBJ2-1
d_call: TRBD2
clone_size: NA
cdr3_nt: TGTGCCATCAGAACCGGGACTAGAGTCTACAATGAGCAGTTCTTC
cdr3_aa: CAIRTGTRVYNEQFF

v_call: TRBV2
j_call: TRBJ2-3
d_call: NA
clone_size: NA
cdr3_nt: TGTGCCAGCAGTGAGGCGGGATTGACAAATACGCAGTATTTT
cdr3_aa: CASSEAGLTNTQYF

v_call: TRBV15
j_call: TRBJ1-1
d_call: TRBD1
clone_size: once
cdr3_nt: TGTGCCACCAGCAGAGATGACAGGGACAACCCTGAAGCTTTCTTT
cdr3_aa: CATSRDDRDNPEAFF

v_call: TRBV14
j_call: TRBJ2-1
d_call: NA
clone_size: NA
cdr3_nt: TGTGCCAGCAGCCAAGTTCGACGCCTGGGGGAGTTCTTC
cdr3_aa: CASSQVRRLGEFF

v_call: TRBV6-5
j_call: TRBJ1-2
d_call: NA
clone_size: NA
cdr3_nt: TGTGCCAGCGTAGCGTCACCTAACTATGGCTACACCTTC
cdr3_aa: CASVASPNYGYTF

v_call: TRBV28
j_call: TRBJ1-1
d_call: NA
clone_size: NA
cdr3_nt: TGTGCCAGCAGATTAGGGCGTAAGGCTTTCTTT
cdr3_aa: CASRLGRKAFF

v_call: TRBV2
j_call: TRBJ2-7
d_call: TRBD2
clone_size: NA
cdr3_nt: TGTGCCAGCAGTGTCGAACTAGCGGGGAACGAGCAGTACTTC
cdr3_aa: CASSVELAGNEQYF

v_call: TRBV2
j_call: TRBJ1-1
d_call: NA
clone_size: NA
cdr3_nt: TGTGCCAGCAGGCCGGGACTTATGAACACTGAAGCTTTCTTT
cdr3_aa: CASRPGLMNTEAFF

v_call: TRBV5-8
j_call: TRBJ2-7
d_call: NA
clone_size: NA
cdr3_nt: TGTGCCAGCAGCCTGGAAATTAACCGGGACCCCTACGAGCAGTACTTC
cdr3_aa: CASSLEINRDPYEQYF

v_call: TRBV5-1
j_call: TRBJ2-1
d_call: TRBD2
clone_size: NA
cdr3_nt: TGCGCCAGCAGCTCTGGACTAGCGGGGAACTCCTACAATGAGCAGTTCTTC
cdr3_aa: CASSSGLAGNSYNEQFF

v_call: TRBV18
j_call: TRBJ1-3
d_call: NA
clone_size: NA
cdr3_nt: TGTGCCAGCTCGCCCTTGGGGAGCTCTGGAAACACCATATATTTT
cdr3_aa: CASSPLGSSGNTIYF

v_call: TRBV11-3
j_call: TRBJ2-2
d_call: TRBD2
clone_size: NA
cdr3_nt: TGTGCCAGCAGCTTATTCTTGGCGGGGGGCACCGGGGAGCTGTTTTTT
cdr3_aa: CASSLFLAGGTGELFF

v_call: TRBV18
j_call: TRBJ2-1
d_call: NA
clone_size: NA
cdr3_nt: TGTGCCAGCTCACCCGAGCTCGGGAGCTCCTACAATGAGCAGTTCTTC
cdr3_aa: CASSPELGSSYNEQFF

v_call: TRBV5-1
j_call: TRBJ2-3
d_call: TRBD2
clone_size: NA
cdr3_nt: TGCGCCAGCAGCTTGCCGGCTAGCGGTTATAGCACAGATACGCAGTATTTT
cdr3_aa: CASSLPASGYSTDTQYF